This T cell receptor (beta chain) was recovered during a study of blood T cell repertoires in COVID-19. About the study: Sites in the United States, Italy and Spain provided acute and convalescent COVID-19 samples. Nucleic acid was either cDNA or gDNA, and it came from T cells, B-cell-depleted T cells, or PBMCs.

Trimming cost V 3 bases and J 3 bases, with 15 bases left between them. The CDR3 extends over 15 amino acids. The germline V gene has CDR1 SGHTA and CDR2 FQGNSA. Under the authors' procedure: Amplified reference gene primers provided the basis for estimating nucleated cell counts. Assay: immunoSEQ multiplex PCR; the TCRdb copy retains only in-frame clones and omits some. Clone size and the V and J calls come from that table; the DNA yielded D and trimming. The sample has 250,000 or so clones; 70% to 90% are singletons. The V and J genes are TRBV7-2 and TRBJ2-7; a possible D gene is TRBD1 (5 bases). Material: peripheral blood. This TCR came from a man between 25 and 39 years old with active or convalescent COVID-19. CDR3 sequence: CASSLGPPPNYEQYF. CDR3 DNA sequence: TGTGCCAGCAGCTTGGGGCCGCCCCCGAACTACGAGCAGTACTTC.